Sequencing of this T cell receptor (beta chain) was carried out in a study of control samples from healthy donors and cancer patients. Profiling relied on immunoSEQ multiplex PCR, and the TCRdb table lists in-frame clones only, not all of them. The sample yields roughly 90,000 clones, approximately 88% seen once. The TCR originated in a woman aged 50 to 65 with colorectal cancer. Sequenced input: PBMCs.

CDR3 amino acids: CASSSSSNEQFF. The CDR3, as DNA: TGTGCCAGCAGCTCATCTTCCAATGAGCAGTTCTTC. This chain links TRBV7-2 with TRBJ2-1; no clear D. Germline loops: CDR1 SGHTA, CDR2 FQGNSA. The CDR3 contains 12 residues. V was cut by 4 bases and J by 6 bases, with 7 bases left in between.